This T cell receptor beta chain was retrieved from a study of cytomegalovirus exposure and HLA in healthy donors. Across the whole study: In a later analysis, it was reported that the roughly 120 validation repertoires had been produced on the same platform as the 670 or so repertoires belonging to the first cohort. Study-wide results and caveats: Researchers counted around 180 TCR beta chains as cytomegalovirus-associated. Whilst most TCR sequences proved rare, a subset of public TCRs occurred across many donors. Confirmation was obtained in vitro that a few CMV-associated chains are specific for CMV antigens.

Method: immunoSEQ multiplex PCR; TCRdb's copy keeps in-frame clones and lacks some. The profile shows some 350,000 clones, roughly nine tenths of them singletons. A remark on this clone: Its antigen is not known.

Unmatched junction bases numbered 12, after V lost 5 bases and J lost 0 bases. Germline V lookup: CDR1 SGHTA, CDR2 FQGNSA. There are 18 residues in the CDR3. Specimen: PBMCs. The chain recombines TRBV7-2 with TRBJ2-1; 8 nucleotides match TRBD1. The receptor's source is a young woman in good health and CMV-seropositive. CDR3 in DNA: TGTGCCAGCAGCGGGGGGACAGGTCTTACAAGCTCCTACAATGAGCAGTTCTTC. Translation gives CASSGGTGLTSSYNEQFF.